This TCR beta chain stems from a study of cytomegalovirus exposure and HLA in healthy donors. The wider study: The roughly 130 validation repertoires used the same platform as the 550 to 800 first-cohort repertoires (as reported by a later analysis). General study points: Per published reports, the classifier diagnosed cytomegalovirus status with high specificity and sensitivity. 150 to 200 TCR beta chains were listed as cytomegalovirus-associated.

Comments on this clone: What it binds is unknown.

The data were produced by immunoSEQ multiplex PCR, yet TCRdb's version contains in-frame clones alone and is incomplete. Of about 360,000 clones detected, roughly 89% appear once; the ten largest clones hold 0.83%. The CDR3 is 17 amino acids. Trimming took off 3 bases at V and 1 base at J, with 18 bases between the two ends. CDR1 is GTSNPN and CDR2 is SVGIG in the germline V gene (reference sequence). Sequences were obtained from PBMCs. The source of this sequence is a woman between 18 and 30 years old in good health and CMV-seronegative. This rearrangement joins TRBV30 to TRBJ2-2, with D perhaps TRBD1 (6 bases). The CDR3 region has the DNA TGTGCCTGGAGCGCCGATACAGGGACCCTGAACACCGGGGAGCTGTTTTTT. It codes for CAWSADTGTLNTGELFF.